This record looks at one T cell receptor beta chain sequence and its context. CDR1 and CDR2 from the germline V gene are SNHLY and FYNNEI. V lost 6 bases to trimming and J lost 6 bases, with 15 bases between them. CDR3 size: 14 residues. The data stem from a study of OX40 agonist ivuxolimab in advanced cancers. The table came from immunoSEQ multiplex PCR; TCRdb's copy has only in-frame clones and leaves some out. The data show more than 50,000 clones, roughly 84% seen once. V and J are TRBV2 and TRBJ1-5; tentative D call: TRBD1 (6 bases). The clonotype originates from an adult with an advanced solid tumor such as melanoma, head and neck, liver or kidney cancer. Sample: CD4+ or CD8+ T cells sorted from blood, taken in a trial of the OX40 agonist ivuxolimab. CDR3 region: CASRPDSLPQPQHF. CDR3 nucleotide sequence: TGTGCCAGCAGACCGGACAGCCTCCCTCAGCCCCAGCATTTT.